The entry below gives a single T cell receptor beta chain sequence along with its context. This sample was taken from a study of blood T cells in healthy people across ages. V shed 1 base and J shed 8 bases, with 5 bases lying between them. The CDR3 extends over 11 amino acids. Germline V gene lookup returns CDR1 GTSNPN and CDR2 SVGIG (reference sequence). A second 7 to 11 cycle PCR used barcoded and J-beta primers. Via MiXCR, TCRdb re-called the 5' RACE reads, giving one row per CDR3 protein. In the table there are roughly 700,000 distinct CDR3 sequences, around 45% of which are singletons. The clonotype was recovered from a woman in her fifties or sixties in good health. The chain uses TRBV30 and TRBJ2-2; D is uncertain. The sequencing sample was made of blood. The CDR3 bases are TGTGCCTGGAGTGGAGCTGGGGAGCTGTTTTTT. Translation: CAWSGAGELFF.